This T cell receptor (beta chain) was sequenced during a study of EBV T-cell therapy then PD-1 blockade in nasopharyngeal carcinoma. The V gene's germline CDR1 is SGDLS and CDR2 YYNGEE. Trimming shortened V by 1 base and J by 4 bases, and 11 bases separated the two germline ends. This CDR3 comprises 14 residues. Time point described: 266 days after commencement of treatment, after nivolumab therapy. Treatment here: AdE1-LMPpoly-expanded autologous EBV-specific T-cell therapy followed by anti-PD-1 nivolumab. Generated by immunoSEQ multiplex PCR, the TCRdb table keeps only in-frame clones and is missing some. The repertoire holds fewer than 25,000 clones, around 84% seen once, with approximately 34% in the top ten. About this clone itself: Its matching antigen is unknown.

The chain joins TRBV9 to TRBJ1-1; no clear D gene. The material sequenced was CD8+ T cells from blood, taken at roughly day 250 from a patient whose treatment included autologous EBV-specific T cells and nivolumab. The clonotype originates from a man in his forties with nasopharyngeal carcinoma. CDR3 residues: CASSVFEGSTEAFF. CDR3 bases: TGTGCCAGCAGCGTATTCGAGGGTTCCACTGAAGCTTTCTTT.